The entry below describes one T cell receptor beta chain. Its target is unknown. V was pared by 6 bases and J by 10 bases, with 5 bases of the junction left unmatched. Germline V gene sequence: CDR1 MNHEY, CDR2 SVGAGI. This CDR3 contains 11 residues. Method: immunoSEQ multiplex PCR; TCRdb's copy keeps in-frame clones and lacks some. The sample shows about 97,000 clones, roughly 90% of them seen only once. The data derive from a study of T cell responses to AZD1222 COVID-19 vaccine. The overall study: Pooled together were second doses at about 4 or about 12 weeks. The study's findings and limits: Donor demographics were predominantly white British with a female majority; clonal diversity may be underestimated. Only a handful of AZD1222 recipients, several in all, had baseline seropositivity.

The chain is built from TRBV6-5 and TRBJ2-7; 8 bases map to TRBD1. The TCR originated in an adult in good health. The input for sequencing was peripheral blood, taken on day 0 of AZD1222 vaccination. CDR3 residues: CASRTDRGQYF. For the CDR3, the DNA is TGTGCCAGCAGAACTGACAGGGGCCAGTACTTC.